A single sample gave rise to the 30 T cell receptor beta chains below, sequenced in a study of identical twins. Via MiXCR, TCRdb re-called the 5' RACE reads, giving one row per CDR3 protein. The profile covers a few hundred thousand distinct CDR3 sequences, with 20% to 25% appearing a single time and 2.9% taken by the ten largest. A further study also used this sample, focusing on T cells expressing NK-cell markers.

Input material: CD4+ T cells sorted from blood. All receptors derive from a woman aged 18-29 years in good health.

In its sample, this clonotype was seen many times. The chain links TRBV10-3 to TRBJ1-5, with unresolved D. This CDR3 contains 14 residues. Germline-derived CDR1 and CDR2 are ENHRY and SYGVKD. V gave up 4 bases and J gave up 5 bases, with 12 bases separating them. CDR3 region: CAISATGEDQPQHF. CDR3 coding DNA: TGTGCCATCAGTGCAACGGGAGAAGATCAGCCCCAGCATTTT.

This clonotype appeared a few times. The V and J genes are TRBV6-5 and TRBJ1-1; 12 nucleotides align to TRBD1. V lost 2 bases to trimming and J lost 13 bases; unmatched junction nucleotides: 14. The CDR3 covers 16 residues. The germline gives CDR1 MNHEY, CDR2 SVGAGI. The CDR3 sequence is CASSYGGGTGGSKDFF. CDR3 DNA: TGTGCCAGCAGTTACGGGGGCGGGACAGGGGGCTCCAAGGATTTCTTT.

Many counts were recorded for this clonotype. This chain uses TRBV12-3 or TRBV12-4 with TRBJ2-2; D unclear. This CDR3 comprises 14 residues. V lost 1 base, J lost 3 bases, and 6 bases lay in between. CDR3 amino acids: CASSLEQHTGELFF. CDR3 nucleotides: TGTGCCAGCAGTTTAGAACAGCACACCGGGGAGCTGTTTTTT.

The genes are TRBV6-1 and TRBJ2-5; D unclear. Trimming took off 3 bases at V and 2 bases at J, with 7 bases between the two ends. Germline-derived CDR1 and CDR2 are MNHNS and SASEGT. CDR3 size: 13 residues. The CDR3 spells CASSEQLQETQYF. The CDR3, as DNA: TGTGCCAGCAGTGAGCAGTTACAAGAGACCCAGTACTTC.

This clonotype has just a few counts. This sequence joins TRBV7-9 and TRBJ2-7; 7 nucleotides match TRBD1. This CDR3 is 16 amino acids long. In germline, CDR1 is SEHNR, CDR2 FQNEAQ (reference sequence). With V trimmed by 4 bases and J by 3 bases, 12 bases remained unmatched. The DNA of the CDR3 is TGTGCCAGCAGCTCGATCATAGGGACAGCAAGCTACGAGCAGTACTTC. Protein: CASSSIIGTASYEQYF.

The chain links TRBV12-3 or TRBV12-4 to TRBJ2-5; weak D call: TRBD1 (10 bases). Trimming pared 5 bases from V and 5 bases from J, leaving 30 bases between. This CDR3 has 19 amino acids. The CDR3: CASSTVPGQGTSRRETQYF. The CDR3 coding sequence is TGTGCCAGCAGTACGGTCCCGGGACAGGGGACTAGCCGGCGGGAGACCCAGTACTTC.

With regard to this clonotype: The junction differs from germline at one of its ends, possibly a read error. J is TRBJ2-1 and V is TRBV28; 7 positions agree with TRBD2. This CDR3 is 16 amino acids long. Looked up from germline, CDR1 is MDHEN and CDR2 is SYDVKM. CDR3 amino acids: CASTPPLAVSYSEQFF. The CDR3 nucleotides read TGTGCCAGCACCCCCCCGCTAGCGGTCTCCTACAGTGAGCAGTTCTTC.

The chain combines TRBV9 with TRBJ1-2; D unresolved. The CDR3 sequence is 14 residues long. The V end lost 3 bases, the J end lost 6 bases, and 15 bases lay between the germline ends. The germline V gene has CDR1 SGDLS and CDR2 YYNGEE. CDR3 bases: TGTGCCAGCAGCGCCGGGTCTGGTGGTGATGGCTACACCTTC. This sequence encodes CASSAGSGGDGYTF.

At least ten counts were recorded for this clonotype. One end of the junction does not line up with germline, which may come from a read error. The genes are TRBV7-7 and TRBJ2-5, with 9 bases aligning to TRBD1. The CDR3 sequence is 15 residues long. CDR1 is SSHAT, CDR2 FNYEAQ, per germline (reference sequence). CDR3: CASSYLQGAGETQYF. The CDR3 nucleotides read TGTGCTAGCAGCTATCTACAGGGGGCAGGGGAGACCCAGTACTTC.

This chain joins TRBV4-3 and TRBJ1-4; D gene unclear. CDR1 is LGHNA, CDR2 YSLEER, per germline. Trimming shortened V by 4 bases and J by 4 bases, and 16 bases separated the two germline ends. This CDR3 is 16 amino acids long. The CDR3: CASSPLTGGVNEKLFF. The DNA for the CDR3 is TGCGCCAGCAGCCCCCTCACCGGCGGCGTTAATGAAAAACTGTTTTTT.

V and J are TRBV11-2 and TRBJ2-3; 7 positions agree with TRBD2. Germline V lookup: CDR1 SGHAT, CDR2 FQNNGV. The V segment lost 5 bases and the J segment 2 bases; nucleotides outside the gene matches: 4. The CDR3 is 14 amino acids. The CDR3 spells CASSRTRYTDTQYF. The CDR3 nucleotides read TGTGCCAGCAGCCGGACTAGGTACACAGATACGCAGTATTTT.

This clonotype was detected only a few times. V gene TRBV3-1 combines with J gene TRBJ2-1, with 10 bases fitting TRBD2. Trimming at V came to 3 bases and at J to 4 bases, leaving 15 bases not matched to a gene. CDR1 and CDR2 (germline): LGHDT, YNNKEL (reference sequence). The length of the CDR3 is 19 residues. DNA for the CDR3: TGTGCCAGCAGCCACCCCTCGGGTAGCGGGGGGCCAAGATACAATGAGCAGTTCTTC. Its translation: CASSHPSGSGGPRYNEQFF.

This chain links TRBV29-1 with TRBJ2-3, with 8 nucleotides matching TRBD1. This CDR3 has 14 amino acids. V trimming: 7 bases; J trimming: 4 bases; junction bases outside the gene matches: 10. Germline CDR1 and CDR2: SQVTM and ANQGSEA. The CDR3 protein is CSADAGQGPDTQYF. CDR3 DNA: TGCAGCGCCGACGCTGGACAGGGACCAGATACGCAGTATTTT.

This rearrangement joins TRBV7-9 to TRBJ2-7; D ambiguous. V lost 2 bases and J lost 4, with 6 bases in between. The CDR3 is 12 residues long. The germline V gene encodes CDR1 SEHNR and CDR2 FQNEAQ (reference sequence). The CDR3, as DNA: TGTGCCAGCAGCTTATCTCCTTACGAGCAGTACTTC. This codes for CASSLSPYEQYF.

This clonotype was observed a few times. The rearrangement links TRBV5-1 to TRBJ2-1, with 9 positions matching TRBD1. CDR3 size: 15 residues. Germline loops: CDR1 SGHRS, CDR2 YFSETQ. Trimming removed 4 bases from V and 7 bases from J; junction bases left unmatched: 9. This chain's CDR3 is CASSMGQGIRNEQFF. CDR3 coding DNA: TGCGCCAGCAGCATGGGACAGGGAATTAGGAATGAGCAGTTCTTC.

This clonotype was detected a few times. The V and J genes are TRBV5-1 and TRBJ2-1; D possibly matches TRBD1 or TRBD2 (5 bases each). Trimming took off 4 bases at V and 10 bases at J, with 18 bases between the two ends. This CDR3 comprises 14 residues. Germline V gene data show CDR1 as SGHRS and CDR2 as YFSETQ. The DNA for the CDR3 is TGCGCCAGCAGCCCGGACGGGACCTGGGGGGAGCAGTTCTTC. Its translation is CASSPDGTWGEQFF.

CDR3 DNA: TGTGCCAGCAGCTTGAACAGGGGGCTTCGGAATGAGCAGTTCTTC. This translates into CASSLNRGLRNEQFF. This chain uses TRBV13 with TRBJ2-1, with 9 nucleotides matching TRBD1. Germline lookup yields CDR1 PRHDT and CDR2 FYEKMQ (reference sequence). The CDR3 length is 15 residues. Trimming removed 3 bases from V and 7 bases from J; junction bases left unmatched: 7.

This clonotype was counted at least ten times. The chain is built from TRBV5-1 and TRBJ1-3; 7 bases agree with TRBD1. The CDR3 loop spans 17 amino acids. In germline, CDR1 is SGHRS, CDR2 YFSETQ. The ends lost 1 base at V and 2 bases at J; junction bases unmatched: 9. This chain's CDR3 is CASSLYYGTDAGNTIYF. The CDR3 DNA reads as TGCGCCAGCAGCTTGTATTATGGGACAGATGCTGGAAACACCATATATTTT.

This chain connects TRBV19 to TRBJ1-6; unclear D gene. With 7 bases removed from V and 5 bases from J, the gap between germline ends came to 15 bases. Germline CDR1 reads LNHDA; CDR2 reads SQIVND (reference sequence). CDR3 length equals 15 residues. The CDR3 DNA follows: TGTGCCAGTACGCGCGGGCTGTTTGATAATTCACCCCTCCACTTT. It codes for CASTRGLFDNSPLHF.

Only a few counts were recorded for this clonotype. The rearrangement joins TRBV30 to TRBJ2-4; the match to TRBD1 covers 7 bases. J gave up 0 bases and V 2 bases, and 4 bases lay outside the gene matches. Germline lookup yields CDR1 GTSNPN and CDR2 SVGIG (reference sequence). This CDR3 is 15 amino acids long. The CDR3 protein is CAWSWDRLAKNIQYF. The CDR3 region has the DNA TGTGCCTGGAGTTGGGACAGACTAGCCAAAAACATTCAGTACTTC.

The V call is TRBV10-2, the J call TRBJ2-2; D uncertain. Trimming pared 2 bases from V and 0 bases from J, leaving 10 bases between. CDR1 is WSHSY and CDR2 is SAAADI in the germline V gene. The CDR3 extends over 16 amino acids. The CDR3 sequence is CASSEVGGTNTGELFF. The CDR3 DNA reads as TGCGCCAGCAGTGAGGTCGGCGGAACGAACACCGGGGAGCTGTTTTTT.

This clonotype was picked up a small number of times. The chain carries TRBV13 and TRBJ1-6, with D tentatively TRBD1 (5 bases). With 0 bases removed from V and 7 bases from J, the gap between germline ends came to 7 bases. The CDR3 sequence is 14 residues long. CDR1 and CDR2 from the germline V gene are PRHDT and FYEKMQ (reference sequence). The CDR3: CASSLGRVNSPLHF. DNA for the CDR3: TGTGCCAGCAGCTTAGGCAGGGTAAATTCACCCCTCCACTTT.

This clonotype was detected ten times or more. The genes are TRBV20-1 and TRBJ2-7; D is uncertain. Germline assignment: CDR1 DFQATT and CDR2 SNEGSKA (reference sequence). CDR3 size: 14 residues. V lost 3 bases, J lost 0 bases, and 12 bases lay in between. CDR3 sequence (DNA): TGCAGTGCTAGTCGTCCTGCGAGCTCCTACGAGCAGTACTTC. Amino acid sequence: CSASRPASSYEQYF.

This clonotype was observed a handful of times. The chain carries TRBV29-1 and TRBJ2-3, with D unresolved. The CDR3 has 12 amino acids. Trimming shortened V by 6 bases and J by 4 bases, and 11 bases separated the two germline ends. The germline V gene encodes CDR1 SQVTM and CDR2 ANQGSEA. CDR3 sequence (DNA): TGCAGCGTACGCCGTGGTTCAGATACGCAGTATTTT. As protein: CSVRRGSDTQYF.

J is TRBJ2-2 and V is TRBV12-3 or TRBV12-4; 7 bases are a match to TRBD2. The CDR3 contains 15 residues. Trimming cost V 8 bases and J 6 bases; bases outside gene matches: 12. The CDR3 nucleotides read TGTGCCAGCGGCCACGGGGGGACGATTGCCGGGGAGCTGTTTTTT. It translates to CASGHGGTIAGELFF.

The chain recombines TRBV11-2 with TRBJ2-3; 8 bases are shared with TRBD2. With 1 base clipped from V and 3 bases from J, the junction kept 15 bases outside the gene matches. The germline V gene has CDR1 SGHAT and CDR2 FQNNGV. The CDR3 is 19 residues long. In DNA, the CDR3 is TGTGCCAGCAGCTTAGTCCCGCTGGGGGCGGGAGGTTGGACAGATACGCAGTATTTT. It encodes CASSLVPLGAGGWTDTQYF.

The genes are TRBV5-1 and TRBJ2-7; 7 nucleotides agree with TRBD2. The CDR3 has 16 residues. Germline CDR1 SGHRS, CDR2 YFSETQ. J was trimmed by 3 bases and V by 6 bases; bases with no gene match: 15. CDR3 DNA sequence: TGCGCCAGCACCCTTGGGGGGGGGATTTCTCTCTACGAGCAGTACTTC. Translation gives CASTLGGGISLYEQYF.

This chain uses TRBV12-3 or TRBV12-4 with TRBJ1-1; D call uncertain. The CDR3 is 16 residues long. V lost 6 bases, J lost 3 bases, and 20 bases lay in between. The DNA of the CDR3 is TGTGCCAGCAGCCCTTGGAGGGCCGGGTATGACACTGAAGCTTTCTTT. Its translation: CASSPWRAGYDTEAFF.

This clonotype turned up a few times. The CDR3 nucleotides read TGTGCCAGCAGCCAAGAAGCAGGGAGTGAAAAACTGTTTTTT. It translates to CASSQEAGSEKLFF. The J gene is TRBJ1-4, the V gene TRBV4-2, with a possible D match to TRBD1 (5 bases). The CDR3 has 14 residues. The V gene's germline CDR1 is LGHNA and CDR2 YNFKEQ. The V end was cut by 0 bases, the J end by 7 bases, with 9 bases between.

This clonotype was seen a few times. The chain has TRBV29-1 and TRBJ2-1; D unresolved. Germline-derived CDR1 and CDR2 are SQVTM and ANQGSEA. The length of the CDR3 is 11 residues. Trimming took off 6 bases at V and 7 bases at J, with 10 bases between the two ends. The CDR3 DNA reads TGCAGCGTGACTTTGTGGAATGAGCAGTTCTTC. Protein sequence: CSVTLWNEQFF.